A single T cell receptor (beta chain) is shown here with its context. The source of the sample is a study of T cell changes during pregnancy in multiple sclerosis. The V and J ends lost 1 base and 7 bases respectively, with 17 bases between them. The CDR3 length is 15 residues. Germline CDR1 SGDLS, CDR2 YYNGEE. The method was immunoSEQ multiplex PCR; TCRdb's version includes in-frame clones alone and lacks a portion of them. There are about 32,000 clones in the sample; roughly nine tenths occur only once, and over 9.5% lies in the top ten. Material: CD8+ T cells from peripheral blood mononuclear cells, obtained in the second trimester of pregnancy. The TCR comes from a female donor with multiple sclerosis, enrolled in a pregnancy study. The rearrangement uses TRBV9 and TRBJ1-2; D ambiguous. The CDR3 loop reads CASSVYETNRVGYTF. CDR3 in DNA: TGTGCCAGCAGCGTATATGAAACAAATCGTGTTGGCTACACCTTC. The full variable domain, in which reference TRBV9 and TRBJ1-2 provide the parts outside the CDR3, is DSGVTQTPKHLITATGQRVTLRCSPRSGDLSVYWYQQSLDQGLQFLIQYYNGEERAKGNILERFSAQQFPDLHSELNLSSLELGDSALYFCASSVYETNRVGYTFGSGTRLTVV.